This TCR beta chain was captured by sequencing in a study of OX40 agonist ivuxolimab in advanced cancers. Overall study: Partial responses were observed in three patients, of whom one had hepatocellular carcinoma and two had cutaneous melanoma. Study conclusions and caveats: By week 6 at 0.1 to 3.0 mg/kg, blood CD4+ and CD8+ T cells had expanded clonally. Normalized expansion of T-cell clones was also low for some nonresponders.

Using immunoSEQ multiplex PCR, the repertoire was profiled, and TCRdb retains in-frame clones only, with some absent. There are tens of thousands of clones in the sample; approximately 85% occur only once, and about 4% lies in the top ten. V was clipped by 4 bases and J by 5 bases; unmatched bases: 7. This CDR3 has 15 residues. Germline assignment: CDR1 SGHTA and CDR2 FQGTGA. A remark on this clone: Its antigen remains unidentified.

This clonotype originated in an adult with an advanced solid tumor such as melanoma, head and neck, liver or kidney cancer. The rearrangement uses TRBV7-3 and TRBJ2-3; 9 positions agree with TRBD2. The sequencing here drew on CD4+ or CD8+ T cells sorted from blood, taken in a trial of the OX40 agonist ivuxolimab. The CDR3 loop reads CASSYGLALGDTQYF. DNA for the CDR3: TGTGCCAGCAGCTACGGACTAGCGTTGGGAGATACGCAGTATTTT. The full variable domain, in which reference TRBV7-3 and TRBJ2-3 provide the parts outside the CDR3, is GAGVSQTPSNKVTEKGKYVELRCDPISGHTALYWYRQSLGQGPEFLIYFQGTGAADDSGLPNDRFFAVRPEGSVSTLKIQRTERGDSAVYLCASSYGLALGDTQYFGPGTRLTVL.